A single TCR beta chain is shown here with its context. The V and J ends lost 5 bases and 8 bases, in that order; junction bases with no gene match: 13. Germline assignment: CDR1 SNHLY and CDR2 FYNNEI. This CDR3 spans 17 amino acids. This entry belongs to a study of blood T cell repertoires in COVID-19. Across the whole study: The United States, Italy and Spain were the sources of the acute and convalescent COVID-19 samples.

Sequencing was performed with immunoSEQ multiplex PCR; in TCRdb, only in-frame clones are kept and a portion is missing. The sample holds 150,000 to 200,000 clones, around 76% seen once. V gene TRBV2 combines with J gene TRBJ1-6; 9 bases fit TRBD1. This receptor was obtained from a woman between 45 and 65 years old with active or convalescent COVID-19. Sequenced material: peripheral blood. This CDR3 is CASSSPDRGWSDSPLHF. Here the CDR3 DNA reads TGTGCCAGCAGTAGCCCGGACAGGGGTTGGTCCGATTCACCCCTCCACTTT.